One and the same sample provided the 3 T cell receptor beta chains below, sequenced in a study of T cell responses to AZD1222 COVID-19 vaccine. Sequencing used immunoSEQ multiplex PCR; TCRdb keeps in-frame clones, though not all of them. Among 120,000 to 150,000 clones listed, approximately 78% were seen once. The specimen was peripheral blood, collected on day 0 of MenACWY control vaccination. These receptor sequences come from an adult in good health.

The genes are TRBV24-1 and TRBJ1-5; D remains unclear. From germline, CDR1 is KGHDR and CDR2 SFDVKD. CDR3 length: 17 residues. Between the trimmed V and J ends, which lost 1 base and 3 bases, there was a span of 15 bases. CDR3 residues: CATSDFPAWRNNQPQHF. The CDR3 DNA sequence: TGTGCCACCAGTGATTTCCCCGCGTGGAGGAACAATCAGCCCCAGCATTTT.

The V gene is TRBV12-3 or TRBV12-4, the J gene TRBJ1-2; the D is unclear. The CDR3 has 12 residues. V lost 4 bases and J 1 base, leaving 4 bases between the germline ends. CDR3 bases: TGTGCCAGCAGTTCGGGTAACTATGGCTACACCTTC. This translates into CASSSGNYGYTF.

J is TRBJ1-5 and V is TRBV30; 7 bases fit TRBD1. Germline CDR1 GTSNPN, CDR2 SVGIG (reference sequence). V trimming: 3 bases; J trimming: 4 bases; junction bases outside the gene matches: 6. CDR3 length: 14 residues. CDR3 sequence reads: CAWSRDSSNQPQHF. The CDR3 DNA is TGTGCCTGGAGCCGGGACAGCAGTAATCAGCCCCAGCATTTT.